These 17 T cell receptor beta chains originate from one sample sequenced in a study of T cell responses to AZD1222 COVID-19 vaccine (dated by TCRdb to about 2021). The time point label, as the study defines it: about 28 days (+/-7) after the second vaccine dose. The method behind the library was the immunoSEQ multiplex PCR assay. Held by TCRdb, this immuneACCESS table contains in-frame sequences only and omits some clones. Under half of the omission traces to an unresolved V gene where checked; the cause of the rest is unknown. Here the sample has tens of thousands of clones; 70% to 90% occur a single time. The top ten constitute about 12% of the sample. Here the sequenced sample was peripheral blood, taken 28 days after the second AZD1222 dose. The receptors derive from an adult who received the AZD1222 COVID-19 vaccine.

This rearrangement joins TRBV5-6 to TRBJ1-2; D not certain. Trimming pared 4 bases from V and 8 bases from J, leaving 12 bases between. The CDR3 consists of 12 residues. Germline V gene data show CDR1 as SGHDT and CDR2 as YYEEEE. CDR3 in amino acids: CASSTGIGGYTF. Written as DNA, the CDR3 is TGTGCCAGCAGCACCGGCATAGGCGGCTACACCTTC.

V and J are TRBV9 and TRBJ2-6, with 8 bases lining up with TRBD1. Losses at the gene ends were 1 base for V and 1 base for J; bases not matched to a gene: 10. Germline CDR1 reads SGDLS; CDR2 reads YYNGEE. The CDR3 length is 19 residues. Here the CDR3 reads CASSVHPRDRTSGANVLTF. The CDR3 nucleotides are TGTGCCAGCAGCGTACACCCCAGGGACAGGACGTCTGGGGCCAACGTCCTGACTTTC.

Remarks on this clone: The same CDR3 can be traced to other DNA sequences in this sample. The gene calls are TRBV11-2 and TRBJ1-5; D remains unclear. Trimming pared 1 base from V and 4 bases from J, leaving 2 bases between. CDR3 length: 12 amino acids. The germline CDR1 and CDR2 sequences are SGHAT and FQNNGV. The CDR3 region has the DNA TGTGCCAGCAGCTTAGCGAATCAGCCCCAGCATTTT. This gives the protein CASSLANQPQHF.

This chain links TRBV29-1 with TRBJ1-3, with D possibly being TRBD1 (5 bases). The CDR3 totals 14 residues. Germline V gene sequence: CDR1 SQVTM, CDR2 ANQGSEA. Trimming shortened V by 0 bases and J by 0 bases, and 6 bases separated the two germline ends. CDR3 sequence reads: CSVEEGTSGNTIYF. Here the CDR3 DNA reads TGCAGCGTTGAAGAAGGGACCTCTGGAAACACCATATATTTT.

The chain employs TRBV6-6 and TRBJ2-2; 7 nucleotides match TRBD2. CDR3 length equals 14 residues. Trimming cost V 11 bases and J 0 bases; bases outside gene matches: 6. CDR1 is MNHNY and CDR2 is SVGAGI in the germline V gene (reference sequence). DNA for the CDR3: TGTGCCGGGCGGACTAGGACGAACACCGGGGAGCTGTTTTTT. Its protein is CAGRTRTNTGELFF.

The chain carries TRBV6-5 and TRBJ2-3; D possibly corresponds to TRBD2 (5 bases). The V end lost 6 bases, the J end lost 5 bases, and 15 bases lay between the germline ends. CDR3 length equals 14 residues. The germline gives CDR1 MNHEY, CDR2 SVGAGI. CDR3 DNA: TGTGCCAGCAGACCCGGGATACTCGGAGATACGCAGTATTTT. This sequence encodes CASRPGILGDTQYF.

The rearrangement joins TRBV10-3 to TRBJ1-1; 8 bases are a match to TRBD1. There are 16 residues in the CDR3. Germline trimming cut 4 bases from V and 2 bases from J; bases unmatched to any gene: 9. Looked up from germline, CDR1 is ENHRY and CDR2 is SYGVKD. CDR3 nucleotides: TGTGCCATCAGTGGGACAGGGCTCGGTGGCAACACTGAAGCTTTCTTT. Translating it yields CAISGTGLGGNTEAFF.

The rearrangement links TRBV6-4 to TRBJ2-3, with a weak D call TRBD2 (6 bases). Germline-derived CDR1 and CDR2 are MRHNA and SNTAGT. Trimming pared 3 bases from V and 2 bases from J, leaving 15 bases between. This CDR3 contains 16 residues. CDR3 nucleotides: TGTGCCAGCAGTGAAGTAGCGGCCACACACACAGATACGCAGTATTTT. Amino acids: CASSEVAATHTDTQYF.

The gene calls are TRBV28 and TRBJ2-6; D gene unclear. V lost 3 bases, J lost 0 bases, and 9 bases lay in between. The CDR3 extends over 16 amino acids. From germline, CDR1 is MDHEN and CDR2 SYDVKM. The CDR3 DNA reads TGTGCCAGCAGTTTCGGAGTGGCCTCTGGGGCCAACGTCCTGACTTTC. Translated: CASSFGVASGANVLTF.

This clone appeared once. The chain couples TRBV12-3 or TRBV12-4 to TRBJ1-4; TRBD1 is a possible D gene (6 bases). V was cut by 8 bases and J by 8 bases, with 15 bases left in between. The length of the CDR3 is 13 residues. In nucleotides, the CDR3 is TGTGCCAGCTTCAGGGGCCCCGGAGAAAAACTGTTTTTT. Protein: CASFRGPGEKLFF.

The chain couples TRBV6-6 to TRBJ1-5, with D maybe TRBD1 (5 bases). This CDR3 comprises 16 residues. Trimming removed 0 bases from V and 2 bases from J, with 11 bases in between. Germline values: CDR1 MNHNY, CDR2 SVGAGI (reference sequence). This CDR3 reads CASSYSGGAGNQPQHF. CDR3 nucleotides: TGTGCCAGCAGTTACTCTGGAGGGGCAGGCAATCAGCCCCAGCATTTT.

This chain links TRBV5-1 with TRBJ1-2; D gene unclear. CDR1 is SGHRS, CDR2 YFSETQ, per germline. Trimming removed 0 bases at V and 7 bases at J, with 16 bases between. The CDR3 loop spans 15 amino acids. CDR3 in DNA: TGCGCCAGCAGCTTGGACGGGGTTTCAGCGGGTGGCTACACCTTC. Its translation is CASSLDGVSAGGYTF.

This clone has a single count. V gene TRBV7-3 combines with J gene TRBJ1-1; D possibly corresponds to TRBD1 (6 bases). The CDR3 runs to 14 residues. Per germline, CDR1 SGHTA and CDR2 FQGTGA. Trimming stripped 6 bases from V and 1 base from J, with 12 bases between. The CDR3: CASRPTGSNTEAFF. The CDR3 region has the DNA TGTGCCAGCAGACCGACAGGTTCGAACACTGAAGCTTTCTTT.

The CDR3, as DNA: TGTGCCAGCAACGACAGGAAGCGGCGCGACGAGCAGTACTTC. Its translation: CASNDRKRRDEQYF. The chain couples TRBV2 to TRBJ2-7, with D tentatively TRBD1 (6 bases). The V end was cut by 7 bases, the J end by 5 bases, with 18 bases between. Per germline, CDR1 SNHLY and CDR2 FYNNEI. This CDR3 has 14 residues.

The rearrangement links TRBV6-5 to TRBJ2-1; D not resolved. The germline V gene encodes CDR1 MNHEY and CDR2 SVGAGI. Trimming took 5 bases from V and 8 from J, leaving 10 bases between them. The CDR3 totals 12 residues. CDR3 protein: CASSLRGYEQFF. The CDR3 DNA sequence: TGTGCCAGCAGTCTACGTGGGTATGAGCAGTTCTTC.

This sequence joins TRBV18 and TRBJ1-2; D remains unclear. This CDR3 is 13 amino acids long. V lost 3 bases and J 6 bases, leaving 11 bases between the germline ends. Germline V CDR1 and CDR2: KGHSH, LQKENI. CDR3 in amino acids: CASSPEVFDGYTF. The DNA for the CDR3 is TGTGCCAGCTCACCCGAGGTTTTTGATGGCTACACCTTC.

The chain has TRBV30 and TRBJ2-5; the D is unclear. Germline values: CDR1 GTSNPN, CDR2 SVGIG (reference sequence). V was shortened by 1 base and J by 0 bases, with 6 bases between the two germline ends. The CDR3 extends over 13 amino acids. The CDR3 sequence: CAWSGSYQETQYF. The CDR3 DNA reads TGTGCCTGGAGTGGTTCCTACCAAGAGACCCAGTACTTC.